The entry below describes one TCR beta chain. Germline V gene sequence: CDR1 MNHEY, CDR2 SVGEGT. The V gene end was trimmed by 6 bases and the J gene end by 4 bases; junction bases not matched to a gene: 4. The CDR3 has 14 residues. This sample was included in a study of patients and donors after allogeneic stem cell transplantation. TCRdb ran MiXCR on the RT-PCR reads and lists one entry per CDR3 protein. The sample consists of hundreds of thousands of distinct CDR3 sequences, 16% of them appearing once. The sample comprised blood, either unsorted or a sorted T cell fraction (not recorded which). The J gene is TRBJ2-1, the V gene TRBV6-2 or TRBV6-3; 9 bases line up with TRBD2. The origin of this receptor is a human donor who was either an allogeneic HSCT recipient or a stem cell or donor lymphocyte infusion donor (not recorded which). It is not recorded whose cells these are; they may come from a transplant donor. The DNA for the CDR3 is TGTGCCAGCAGGAAGCGGGAGGCTTACAATGAGCAGTTCTTC. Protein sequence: CASRKREAYNEQFF.